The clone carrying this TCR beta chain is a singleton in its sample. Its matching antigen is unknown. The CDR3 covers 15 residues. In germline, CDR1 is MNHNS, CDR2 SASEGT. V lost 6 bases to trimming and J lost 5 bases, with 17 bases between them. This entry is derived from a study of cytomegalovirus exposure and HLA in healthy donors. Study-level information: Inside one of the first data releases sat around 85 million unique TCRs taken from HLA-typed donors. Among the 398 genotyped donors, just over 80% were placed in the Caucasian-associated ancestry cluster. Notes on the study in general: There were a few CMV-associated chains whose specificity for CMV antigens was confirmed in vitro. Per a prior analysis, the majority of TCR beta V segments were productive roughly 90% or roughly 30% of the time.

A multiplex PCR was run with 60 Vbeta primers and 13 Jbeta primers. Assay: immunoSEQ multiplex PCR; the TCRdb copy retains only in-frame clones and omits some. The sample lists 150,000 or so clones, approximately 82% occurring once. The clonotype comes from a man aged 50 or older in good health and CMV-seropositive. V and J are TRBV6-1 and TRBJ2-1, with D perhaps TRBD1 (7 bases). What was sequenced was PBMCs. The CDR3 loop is CASRKGGGKNNEQFF. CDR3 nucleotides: TGTGCCAGCAGGAAAGGAGGGGGCAAAAACAATGAGCAGTTCTTC.